This passage covers 32 T cell receptor beta chains from one sample sequenced in a study of cytomegalovirus exposure and HLA in healthy donors. Vbeta (60) and Jbeta (13) primers were used in the PCR. Assay: immunoSEQ multiplex PCR; the TCRdb copy retains only in-frame clones and omits some. The data contain 150,000 to 200,000 clones, about 80% of them singletons. The sequencing sample was made of PBMCs. All receptors come from a woman between 45 and 65 years old in good health and CMV-seronegative.

The CDR3 bases are TGTGCCAGTAGTATAGGCGCAGGGAGGGATCAGCCCCAGCATTTT. Translating it yields CASSIGAGRDQPQHF. V gene TRBV19 combines with J gene TRBJ1-5; D might be TRBD1 (5 bases). The CDR3 runs to 15 residues. V shed 1 base and J shed 5 bases, with 12 bases lying between them. Germline lookup yields CDR1 LNHDA and CDR2 SQIVND (reference sequence).

The rearrangement uses TRBV10-2 and TRBJ2-4; 7 bases match TRBD1. The CDR3 is made up of 15 amino acids. The V gene end was trimmed by 0 bases and the J gene end by 15 bases; junction bases not matched to a gene: 14. Per the germline V gene, CDR1 is WSHSY and CDR2 is SAAADI. CDR3 sequence: CASSESATGVGRAYF. The DNA of the CDR3 is TGCGCCAGCAGTGAGTCGGCAACAGGGGTTGGCCGTGCGTACTTC.

As regards this clone: A junction end diverges from the germline sequence, so it may reflect a read error. The rearrangement joins TRBV7-9 to TRBJ2-1, with a weak D call TRBD2 (6 bases). Germline V gives CDR1 SEHNR, CDR2 FQNEAQ (reference sequence). The CDR3 is 14 amino acids. CDR3 sequence reads: CSSSPSRELNEQFF. DNA of the CDR3: TGTTCCAGCAGCCCAAGCCGGGAGCTAAATGAGCAGTTCTTC.

This chain connects TRBV7-9 to TRBJ1-2, with 10 bases that match TRBD1. J was trimmed by 4 bases and V by 0 bases; bases with no gene match: 2. Germline V gene data show CDR1 as SEHNR and CDR2 as FQNEAQ (reference sequence). CDR3 length equals 15 residues. DNA of the CDR3: TGTGCCAGCAGCTTAGCTAGGGACAGGGGCTATGGCTACACCTTC. It specifies CASSLARDRGYGYTF.

This chain links TRBV11-2 with TRBJ2-6; D remains ambiguous. The V and J ends lost 1 base and 2 bases respectively, with 3 bases between them. Germline CDR1 reads SGHAT; CDR2 reads FQNNGV. This CDR3 spans 14 amino acids. The CDR3 spells CASSLVTGANVLTF. CDR3 nucleotides: TGTGCCAGCAGCTTAGTCACTGGGGCCAACGTCCTGACTTTC.

This clone was seen only once. V gene TRBV7-2 combines with J gene TRBJ2-2, with 11 nucleotides matching TRBD2. The CDR3 consists of 18 residues. Germline CDR1 SGHTA, CDR2 FQGNSA. With V trimmed by 3 bases and J by 5 bases, 11 bases remained unmatched. The DNA of the CDR3 is TGTGCCAGCAGCTTCCCGGTAGCGGGGGGGCCGAGGACCGGGGAGCTGTTTTTT. Translation gives CASSFPVAGGPRTGELFF.

The chain is built from TRBV14 and TRBJ2-5; 8 nucleotides align to TRBD2. The J call may be incorrect, as the DNA end agrees better with TRBJ2-7. From germline, CDR1 is SGHDN and CDR2 FVKESK. CDR3 length: 15 residues. The chain's CDR3 is CASSPTGRVPYEQYF. The CDR3, as DNA: TGTGCCAGCAGCCCCACCGGGAGGGTCCCCTACGAGCAGTACTTC.

The sample holds a few counts of this clone. The chain links TRBV2 to TRBJ1-3; no clear D gene. With 3 bases removed from V and 4 bases from J, the gap between germline ends came to 10 bases. CDR1 is SNHLY and CDR2 is FYNNEI in the germline V gene. This CDR3 region has 14 residues. Here the CDR3 DNA reads TGTGCCAGCAGTGAGCAAGGGAGGGGAAACACCATATATTTT. Protein sequence: CASSEQGRGNTIYF. The variable domain in full, completed from reference TRBV2 and TRBJ1-3, reads EPEVTQTPSHQVTQMGQEVILRCVPISNHLYFYWYRQILGQKVEFLVSFYNNEISEKSEIFDDQFSVERPDGSNFTLKIRSTKLEDSAMYFCASSEQGRGNTIYFGEGSWLTVV.

This clone was found a few times. This chain links TRBV6-5 with TRBJ1-2; D is possibly TRBD1 (6 bases). CDR3 length: 12 residues. Trimming took off 5 bases at V and 2 bases at J, with 6 bases between the two ends. Germline CDR1 reads MNHEY; CDR2 reads SVGAGI. The chain's CDR3 is CASSQGNYGYTF. The CDR3 DNA sequence: TGTGCCAGCAGTCAGGGGAACTATGGCTACACCTTC.

This clone was detected only once. The chain couples TRBV5-1 to TRBJ2-3, with 7 bases lining up with TRBD1. Germline V gives CDR1 SGHRS, CDR2 YFSETQ. The CDR3 has 15 amino acids. With V trimmed by 4 bases and J by 4 bases, 9 bases remained unmatched. The CDR3, as DNA: TGCGCCAGCAGCCGAGTCCAGGGGGAAGCAGATACGCAGTATTTT. It translates to CASSRVQGEADTQYF.

The V and J genes are TRBV19 and TRBJ1-5, with 10 bases identical to TRBD1. Germline V gene sequence: CDR1 LNHDA, CDR2 SQIVND (reference sequence). Trimming removed 2 bases from V and 0 bases from J; junction bases left unmatched: 19. There are 22 residues in the CDR3. The CDR3: CASSITLQPTGGIDYSNQPQHF. CDR3 in DNA: TGTGCCAGTAGTATAACACTTCAACCGACAGGGGGCATCGACTATAGCAATCAGCCCCAGCATTTT. Complete variable domain (other parts from reference TRBV19 and TRBJ1-5): DGGITQSPKYLFRKEGQNVTLSCEQNLNHDAMYWYRQDPGQGLRLIYYSQIVNDFQKGDIAEGYSVSREKKESFPLTVTSAQKNPTAFYLCASSITLQPTGGIDYSNQPQHFGDGTRLSIL.

The chain joins TRBV9 to TRBJ1-1; 7 bases agree with TRBD1. Germline lookup yields CDR1 SGDLS and CDR2 YYNGEE. The length of the CDR3 is 15 residues. Trimming cost V 3 bases and J 1 base; bases outside gene matches: 6. In DNA, the CDR3 is TGTGCCAGCAGCGACGACAGGGAGAGGAACACTGAAGCTTTCTTT. This codes for CASSDDRERNTEAFF.

The chain couples TRBV19 to TRBJ1-6; no clear D gene. Germline CDR1 is LNHDA and CDR2 is SQIVND (reference sequence). This CDR3 contains 15 residues. Trimming took off 7 bases at V and 6 bases at J, with 16 bases between the two ends. The DNA for the CDR3 is TGTGCCAGTACCCAAACGGGAGGGTTTAATTCACCCCTCCACTTT. Its translation is CASTQTGGFNSPLHF.

This sequence joins TRBV19 and TRBJ1-6, with TRBD1 identical over 9 bases. The V gene end was trimmed by 5 bases and the J gene end by 7 bases; junction bases not matched to a gene: 6. There are 15 residues in the CDR3. Germline V gene lookup returns CDR1 LNHDA and CDR2 SQIVND (reference sequence). DNA for the CDR3: TGTGCCAGTAGTGCCGGGACAGGGTCAAATTCACCCCTCCACTTT. Amino acids: CASSAGTGSNSPLHF.

The count of this clone is one. The chain joins TRBV7-3 to TRBJ1-1, with a tentative D call TRBD1 (5 bases). The V gene lost 2 bases and the J gene lost 1 base, with 5 bases spanning the gap. This CDR3 is 13 amino acids long. Germline CDR1 is SGHTA and CDR2 is FQGTGA. The chain's CDR3 is CASSLGQNTEAFF. CDR3 nucleotide sequence: TGTGCCAGCAGCTTAGGACAGAACACTGAAGCTTTCTTT.

The chain combines TRBV28 with TRBJ1-3, with D uncertain. Trimming took 3 bases from V and 2 from J, leaving 14 bases between them. This CDR3 has 16 amino acids. CDR1 and CDR2 from the germline V gene are MDHEN and SYDVKM. The DNA for the CDR3 is TGTGCCAGCAGTTTGCTTTTCGGGGTGGCTGGAAACACCATATATTTT. This gives the protein CASSLLFGVAGNTIYF. The variable domain in full, with the rest retrieved from reference TRBV28 and TRBJ1-3, is DVKVTQSSRYLVKRTGEKVFLECVQDMDHENMFWYRQDPGLGLRLIYFSYDVKMKEKGDIPEGYSVSREKKERFSLILESASTNQTSMYLCASSLLFGVAGNTIYFGEGSWLTVV.

The V and J genes are TRBV10-1 and TRBJ1-6, with TRBD1 identical over 10 bases. Trimming at V came to 5 bases and at J to 8 bases, leaving 3 bases not matched to a gene. CDR1 WNHNN and CDR2 SYGVQD come from the germline V gene (reference sequence). The CDR3 covers 14 residues. The CDR3, as DNA: TGCGCCAGCAGTAAGACAGGGGGCGATTCACCCCTCCACTTT. Amino acids: CASSKTGGDSPLHF.

This clone turned up a few times. The chain is built from TRBV18 and TRBJ2-7; TRBD1 agrees at 10 bases. V was pared by 3 bases and J by 4 bases, with 3 bases of the junction left unmatched. Germline V gene data show CDR1 as KGHSH and CDR2 as LQKENI. This CDR3 comprises 14 residues. The CDR3 spells CASSPRTGGYEQYF. The CDR3, as DNA: TGTGCCAGCTCACCGCGGACAGGGGGTTACGAGCAGTACTTC.

This sequence joins TRBV27 and TRBJ1-2, with TRBD1 identical over 9 bases. The ends lost 5 bases at V and 8 bases at J; junction bases unmatched: 15. Germline CDR1 and CDR2: MNHEY and SMNVEV (reference sequence). The CDR3 has 16 residues. In DNA form, the CDR3 reads TGTGCCAGCAGTATAAACCCATCCGGGACAGGGATCGGCTACACCTTC. This encodes CASSINPSGTGIGYTF.

CDR3 sequence: CASSPRSRVGETQYF. DNA for the CDR3: TGTGCCAGCAGTCCCCGCTCCAGGGTCGGGGAGACCCAGTACTTC. The J gene is TRBJ2-5, the V gene TRBV27, with a tentative D call TRBD1 (5 bases). CDR1 is MNHEY, CDR2 SMNVEV, per germline (reference sequence). V lost 5 bases and J 5 bases, leaving 18 bases between the germline ends. This CDR3 has 15 amino acids.

This clone was observed a few times. The V gene is TRBV21-1, the J gene TRBJ2-5; the table gives TRBD2 as D, unverified against the DNA. TRBV21-1 is described as a pseudogene. The CDR3 covers 15 residues. The CDR3 DNA reads as TGTGCCAGCAGCCCGAAGGGACTAGCTTGGGAGACCCAGTACTTC. Its translation is CASSPKGLAWETQYF.

The rearrangement uses TRBV7-9 and TRBJ2-7; TRBD1 matches 9 bases. Trimming cost V 2 bases and J 3 bases; bases outside gene matches: 2. The CDR3 is 14 residues long. The germline V gene encodes CDR1 SEHNR and CDR2 FQNEAQ (reference sequence). This CDR3 reads CASSLRGQGYEQYF. CDR3 bases: TGTGCCAGCAGCTTACGGGGACAGGGCTACGAGCAGTACTTC.

The V call is TRBV19, the J call TRBJ2-2; 8 bases agree with TRBD2. CDR3 length: 16 amino acids. The trim removed 5 bases at V and 0 bases at J, leaving 5 bases unmatched. CDR1 and CDR2 (germline): LNHDA, SQIVND (reference sequence). The CDR3 sequence: CASSWRGAPNTGELFF. CDR3 DNA: TGTGCCAGTAGTTGGCGGGGGGCCCCGAACACCGGGGAGCTGTTTTTT.

The genes are TRBV7-2 and TRBJ1-1; D remains unclear. Germline V gives CDR1 SGHTA, CDR2 FQGNSA. The CDR3 contains 13 residues. V was trimmed by 1 base and J by 10 bases, leaving 13 bases between them. In DNA form, the CDR3 reads TGTGCCAGCAGCTTAGGGGCTGTAGATCGAGCTTTCTTT. Its translation is CASSLGAVDRAFF.

The CDR3 spells CASSTGTGGYEQYF. CDR3 nucleotides: TGTGCCAGCTCGACCGGGACAGGGGGCTACGAGCAGTACTTC. The V call is TRBV18, the J call TRBJ2-7; 11 bases are a match to TRBD1. V dropped 6 bases and J dropped 3; count of bases not matched to a gene: 4. Germline-derived CDR1 and CDR2 are KGHSH and LQKENI. The CDR3 spans 14 residues.

The rearrangement joins TRBV7-2 to TRBJ2-7; 8 bases align to TRBD1. The CDR3 runs 14 residues. The junction had 7 bases not matched to a gene; V was cut back by 4 bases and J by 5 bases. Germline V lookup: CDR1 SGHTA, CDR2 FQGNSA. The CDR3 here is CASSSRTGSDEQYF. DNA of the CDR3: TGTGCCAGCAGCTCCCGGACAGGGAGCGACGAGCAGTACTTC.

The rearrangement uses TRBV5-1 and TRBJ2-1, with D maybe TRBD2 (6 bases). CDR1 and CDR2 (germline): SGHRS, YFSETQ. The CDR3 extends over 16 amino acids. V was shortened by 0 bases and J by 9 bases, with 19 bases between the two germline ends. The CDR3 loop is CASSLVPGLARGEQFF. The CDR3 DNA is TGCGCCAGCAGCTTGGTTCCGGGACTGGCACGGGGTGAGCAGTTCTTC.

The V call is TRBV18, the J call TRBJ1-2; tentatively, D is TRBD1 (5 bases). The germline V gene encodes CDR1 KGHSH and CDR2 LQKENI. Trimming took 4 bases from V and 3 from J, leaving 21 bases between them. This CDR3 is built from 17 residues. Here the CDR3 reads CASSLILPGNTDYGYTF. CDR3 DNA sequence: TGTGCCAGCTCACTAATTCTGCCAGGGAACACGGACTATGGCTACACCTTC.

The genes are TRBV21-1 and TRBJ2-3; the table's D gene call, TRBD2, was not cross checked with the DNA. TRBV21-1 is labeled a pseudogene. The CDR3 covers 22 residues. DNA of the CDR3: TGTGCCAGCAGCGGGGCGTCCGGGACTAGCGGGAGAGGGTCATTAAGGTCAGATACGCAGTATTTT. Its translation is CASSGASGTSGRGSLRSDTQYF.

The rearrangement uses TRBV18 and TRBJ2-6; 9 bases line up with TRBD1. This CDR3 is 18 amino acids long. Germline assignment: CDR1 KGHSH and CDR2 LQKENI. V shed 3 bases, J shed 2 bases, and the junction held 8 bases outside the gene matches. The CDR3 sequence is CASSPAGTGLAGANVLTF. CDR3 nucleotide sequence: TGTGCCAGCTCACCTGCCGGGACAGGGTTAGCTGGGGCCAACGTCCTGACTTTC.

CDR3 region: CASSRGTGTVNQPQHF. The CDR3 bases are TGTGCCAGCAGCCGAGGGACAGGGACCGTCAATCAGCCCCAGCATTTT. V is TRBV7-9 and J is TRBJ1-5; TRBD1 matches at 9 bases. CDR3 length equals 16 residues. Losses at the gene ends were 5 bases for V and 3 bases for J; bases not matched to a gene: 8. Germline-derived CDR1 and CDR2 are SEHNR and FQNEAQ (reference sequence).

The CDR3 bases are TGTGCCAGTGAGACTAGCGGGGGGTTCACAGATACGCAGTATTTT. Translation: CASETSGGFTDTQYF. V usage is TRBV5-6 and J usage is TRBJ2-3, with TRBD2 matching 13 bases. The CDR3 is 15 residues long. Trimming removed 8 bases from V and 2 bases from J; junction bases left unmatched: 5. Per germline, CDR1 SGHDT and CDR2 YYEEEE.